This TCR beta chain was sequenced in a study of blood T cell repertoires in COVID-19. On the study more broadly: The origin of the acute and convalescent COVID-19 samples was the United States, Italy and Spain. T cells, B-cell-depleted T cells, or PBMCs provided the cDNA or gDNA that served as material.

The authors' processing: Nucleated cell counts were estimated from reference gene primer amplification. Some clones are missing from TCRdb's copy, which holds only in-frame ones; the method was immunoSEQ multiplex PCR. V, J and clone size are taken as reported in that table, and D and trimming were inferred from the DNA itself. The sample lists about 52,000 clones; roughly 86% were seen once. V dropped 4 bases and J dropped 4; count of bases not matched to a gene: 5. The CDR3 loop spans 15 amino acids. CDR1 and CDR2 from the germline V gene are LNHDA and SQIVND (reference sequence). The chain couples TRBV19 to TRBJ2-5; 11 bases fit TRBD1. The sequence came from an elderly man with active or convalescent COVID-19. Sequenced input: peripheral blood. The CDR3 reads CASSTRTGGGETQYF. The DNA for the CDR3 is TGTGCCAGTAGTACTCGGACAGGGGGCGGAGAGACCCAGTACTTC.